This T cell receptor (beta chain) was recorded in a study of cytomegalovirus exposure and HLA in healthy donors. Study at large: The 130 or so validation repertoires and the roughly 670 first-cohort repertoires shared a platform, a later analysis reported. Broader study findings: As confirmed in vitro, a few CMV-associated chains were specific for CMV antigens.

In regard to this clone: Its specificity is unknown.

This CDR3 has 14 amino acids. Germline V lookup: CDR1 SQVTM, CDR2 ANQGSEA. Trimming left V 2 bases short and J 5 bases short, with 13 bases between. The data were produced by immunoSEQ multiplex PCR, yet TCRdb's version contains in-frame clones alone and is incomplete. Of about 310,000 clones listed, approximately 86% were seen once; the top ten hold around 0.96%. This TCR was recovered from a man younger than 45 in good health and CMV-seronegative. The chain combines TRBV29-1 with TRBJ2-1; D is unclear. The sample comprised PBMCs. CDR3 bases: TGCAGCGTTGAATTATATGGGCTCCACAATGAGCAGTTCTTC. It yields the protein CSVELYGLHNEQFF.